One sample yielded the 5 T cell receptor beta chains listed below, sequenced in a study of control samples from healthy donors and cancer patients. Produced via immunoSEQ multiplex PCR; TCRdb's table is partial and in-frame only. Of roughly 49,000 clones listed, roughly 90% were seen once; the top ten hold about 40%. Source material: PBMCs. The receptors shown here come from a man over 45 with head and neck cancer.

The chain uses TRBV6-6 and TRBJ2-7; D not resolved. This CDR3 has 12 amino acids. The germline gives CDR1 MNHNY, CDR2 SVGAGI (reference sequence). Trimming cost V 8 bases and J 6 bases, with 14 bases left between them. The CDR3 loop reads CASSLRNTEQYF. The CDR3 DNA follows: TGTGCCAGCTCCCTTAGGAACACCGAGCAGTACTTC.

The V call is TRBV19, the J call TRBJ1-1; D not certain. Trimming stripped 9 bases from V and 1 base from J, with 9 bases between. CDR3 length: 12 residues. The germline gives CDR1 LNHDA, CDR2 SQIVND (reference sequence). The CDR3 protein is CASGPWNTEAFF. DNA for the CDR3: TGTGCCAGCGGACCCTGGAACACTGAAGCTTTCTTT.

This clone appeared a few times. The rearrangement uses TRBV9 and TRBJ2-7; D gene unclear. Trimming removed 1 base at V and 3 bases at J, with 5 bases between. CDR1 is SGDLS and CDR2 is YYNGEE in the germline V gene. The CDR3 is 12 amino acids. CDR3 amino acids: CASSVTVYEQYF. The CDR3 DNA reads as TGTGCCAGCAGCGTAACCGTCTACGAGCAGTACTTC. Full variable domain (missing parts from reference TRBV9 and TRBJ2-7): DSGVTQTPKHLITATGQRVTLRCSPRSGDLSVYWYQQSLDQGLQFLIQYYNGEERAKGNILERFSAQQFPDLHSELNLSSLELGDSALYFCASSVTVYEQYFGPGTRLTVT.

This rearrangement joins TRBV29-1 to TRBJ1-2; D unclear. Germline V CDR1 and CDR2: SQVTM, ANQGSEA. This CDR3 has 12 amino acids. Trimming stripped 7 bases from V and 8 bases from J, with 17 bases between. The CDR3 region is CSDTRGVSGYTF. The CDR3 DNA is TGCAGCGATACCCGTGGGGTGTCCGGCTACACCTTC.

J is TRBJ2-7 and V is TRBV6-2 or TRBV6-3, with 8 bases lining up with TRBD2. The trim removed 5 bases at V and 7 bases at J, leaving 10 bases unmatched. Germline CDR1 and CDR2: MNHEY and SVGEGT. CDR3 length: 14 amino acids. CDR3 loop: CASSRAGGVEEQYF. CDR3 in DNA: TGTGCCAGCAGTCGTGCGGGGGGAGTGGAAGAGCAGTACTTC.